This passage covers 25 T cell receptor beta chains from one sample sequenced in a study of blood T cells in healthy people across ages. A sample-barcoded 5' primer and a J-beta primer mix were used in a second PCR of roughly 7 to 12 cycles. TCRdb passed the 5' RACE reads through MiXCR, listing each CDR3 protein once. The repertoire holds about 1.8 million distinct CDR3 sequences, with around 50% as singletons. Sequencing used blood. Source of these receptors: a woman aged 35 to 49 in good health.

The CDR3 DNA reads as TGTGCCGCCCTAGGTTTAGAACAGGGCTCCTACGAGCAGTACTTC. The encoded protein is CAALGLEQGSYEQYF. This sequence joins TRBV28 and TRBJ2-7, with D perhaps TRBD1 (6 bases). Germline values: CDR1 MDHEN, CDR2 SYDVKM. The CDR3 spans 15 residues. V dropped 11 bases and J dropped 0 bases, with 20 bases sitting between them.

The chain is built from TRBV4-3 and TRBJ1-6; the match to TRBD1 covers 7 bases. With V trimmed by 0 bases and J by 10 bases, 6 bases remained unmatched. The CDR3 is 15 residues long. Germline V CDR1 and CDR2: LGHNA, YSLEER. The CDR3 region has the DNA TGCGCCAGCAGCCAAGAAGACAGGGAAAGGTCACCCCTCCACTTT. Its translation: CASSQEDRERSPLHF.

The chain links TRBV12-5 to TRBJ2-5; the match to TRBD1 covers 8 bases. Unmatched junction bases numbered 3, after V lost 1 base and J lost 2 bases. CDR1 and CDR2 from the germline V gene are LGHNT and FRNRAP. This CDR3 spans 15 amino acids. CDR3 in DNA: TGTGCTAGTGGTTTGGGGCAGGGGGCGCAAGAGACCCAGTACTTC. Amino acid sequence: CASGLGQGAQETQYF.

V and J are TRBV5-6 and TRBJ2-3; D remains unclear. This CDR3 spans 13 amino acids. Germline loops: CDR1 SGHDT, CDR2 YYEEEE. V shed 1 base and J shed 5 bases, with 8 bases lying between them. The CDR3 coding sequence is TGTGCCAGCAGCTTGATGTCGGAAGATACGCAGTATTTT. Its translation is CASSLMSEDTQYF.

The chain recombines TRBV4-2 with TRBJ2-3; the match to TRBD2 covers 7 bases. The CDR3 covers 15 residues. Germline-derived CDR1 and CDR2 are LGHNA and YNFKEQ. V was pared by 0 bases and J by 2 bases, with 2 bases of the junction left unmatched. CDR3 DNA: TGTGCCAGCAGCCAAGAACAGCGGGACACAGATACGCAGTATTTT. Translated, it gives CASSQEQRDTDTQYF.

The chain is built from TRBV12-3 or TRBV12-4 and TRBJ1-2; 7 nucleotides align to TRBD1. V trimming: 2 bases; J trimming: 4 bases; junction bases outside the gene matches: 7. The CDR3 runs to 15 residues. The CDR3 reads CASSLSRQGGYGYTF. The CDR3 nucleotides are TGTGCCAGCAGTTTATCTCGACAGGGAGGCTATGGCTACACCTTC.

This clonotype has a count of ten or more. This chain uses TRBV7-2 with TRBJ2-7; D is possibly TRBD1 (5 bases). Per the germline V gene, CDR1 is SGHTA and CDR2 is FQGNSA. This CDR3 comprises 13 residues. V was shortened by 2 bases and J by 5 bases, with 10 bases between the two germline ends. The CDR3 nucleotides read TGTGCCAGCAGCTTACAGGGCCTCGACGAGCAGTACTTC. Translating gives CASSLQGLDEQYF.

V and J are TRBV6-1 and TRBJ1-4; D is unclear. The germline V gene encodes CDR1 MNHNS and CDR2 SASEGT. V lost 6 bases and J 1 base, leaving 6 bases between the germline ends. CDR3 length: 13 amino acids. CDR3 nucleotide sequence: TGTGCCAGCAGCGGGGAAACTAATGAAAAACTGTTTTTT. Its translation is CASSGETNEKLFF.

The chain is built from TRBV28 and TRBJ2-5; 10 bases align to TRBD1. The DNA end lines up better with TRBJ2-7; the J call may be wrong. CDR3 length: 17 residues. Germline V CDR1 and CDR2: MDHEN, SYDVKM. DNA of the CDR3: TGTGCCAGCAGTTACTCGCTTGACAGGGGGCGAACCGGCGAGCAGTACTTC. Amino acid sequence: CASSYSLDRGRTGEQYF.

This clonotype appeared once. The chain recombines TRBV20-1 with TRBJ1-6; D uncertain. Germline lookup yields CDR1 DFQATT and CDR2 SNEGSKA (reference sequence). The V end was cut by 4 bases, the J end by 10 bases, with 8 bases between. The CDR3 is 11 amino acids. The CDR3 region has the DNA TGCAGTGCTAACAAGGTATCACCCCTCCACTTT. This gives the protein CSANKVSPLHF.

Of note for this clonotype: Mismatch with germline at one junction end may stem from a read error. The chain carries TRBV27 and TRBJ2-7; D gene unclear. This CDR3 has 15 residues. The germline gives CDR1 MNHEY, CDR2 SMNVEV (reference sequence). CDR3 in amino acids: CTSSLRQEDSYEQYF. The CDR3 DNA sequence: TGCACCAGCAGTTTACGTCAAGAGGACTCCTACGAGCAGTACTTC.

The J gene is TRBJ2-3, the V gene TRBV9; D call uncertain. V lost 8 bases to trimming and J lost 2 bases, with 9 bases between them. The CDR3 totals 12 residues. Germline CDR1 reads SGDLS; CDR2 reads YYNGEE. CDR3 amino acids: CASRPITDTQYF. In DNA form, the CDR3 reads TGTGCCAGTAGACCAATCACAGATACGCAGTATTTT. Full variable domain (remainder filled in from reference TRBV9 and TRBJ2-3): DSGVTQTPKHLITATGQRVTLRCSPRSGDLSVYWYQQSLDQGLQFLIQYYNGEERAKGNILERFSAQQFPDLHSELNLSSLELGDSALYFCASRPITDTQYFGPGTRLTVL.

V usage is TRBV6-2 or TRBV6-3 and J usage is TRBJ1-1; D perhaps matches TRBD1 (5 bases). Per germline, CDR1 MNHEY and CDR2 SVGEGT. V was shortened by 7 bases and J by 1 base, with 13 bases between the two germline ends. This CDR3 is 14 amino acids long. The DNA of the CDR3 is TGTGCCAGCACATGGAGGGGAGAGAACACTGAAGCTTTCTTT. This translates into CASTWRGENTEAFF.

This clonotype came up a few times. The V call is TRBV11-2, the J call TRBJ2-1; possibly TRBD2 for D (6 bases). The CDR3 covers 17 residues. The germline V gene encodes CDR1 SGHAT and CDR2 FQNNGV. The V gene lost 4 bases and the J gene lost 3 bases, with 19 bases spanning the gap. The CDR3 reads CASSSRASAILYNEQFF. Here the CDR3 DNA reads TGTGCCAGCAGCTCCCGGGCTAGCGCTATCCTCTACAATGAGCAGTTCTTC.

J is TRBJ2-7 and V is TRBV20-1; 10 nucleotides match TRBD2. The closer fit of TRBJ2-5 to the DNA end suggests the J call may be wrong. CDR3 length equals 16 residues. Germline V CDR1 and CDR2: DFQATT, SNEGSKA (reference sequence). The CDR3 DNA is TGCAGTGCTAGAGGAAAGCGGGGGGGTTTATGGGAGACCCAGTACTTC. This translates into CSARGKRGGLWETQYF.

The genes are TRBV5-1 and TRBJ1-4; unclear D gene. V gave up 3 bases and J gave up 8 bases, with 17 bases separating them. In germline, CDR1 is SGHRS, CDR2 YFSETQ. CDR3 length: 15 amino acids. The CDR3 DNA reads TGCGCCAGCAGCTCCGGACGTAGGGATTCCGAAAAACTGTTTTTT. The encoded protein is CASSSGRRDSEKLFF.

This chain links TRBV7-8 with TRBJ2-4; 7 bases map to TRBD1. Germline V gene data show CDR1 as SGHVS and CDR2 as FQNEAQ. V lost 5 bases to trimming and J lost 7 bases; unmatched junction nucleotides: 8. The CDR3 has 14 residues. CDR3 sequence reads: CASSPQGNPNIQYF. The CDR3 DNA reads TGTGCCAGCAGCCCACAGGGGAACCCCAACATTCAGTACTTC.

This clonotype has only a few counts. The V and J genes are TRBV11-2 and TRBJ2-1, with D perhaps matching TRBD1 (6 bases). V gave up 5 bases and J gave up 15 bases, with 17 bases separating them. This CDR3 is 12 amino acids long. In germline, CDR1 is SGHAT, CDR2 FQNNGV. CDR3 DNA: TGTGCCAGCAGCCACCAGACAGGTTTTCCGTTCTTC. Translated, it gives CASSHQTGFPFF.

The CDR3 region is CSARIAAYNEQFF. In nucleotides, the CDR3 is TGCAGTGCTAGAATTGCAGCTTACAATGAGCAGTTCTTC. The V gene is TRBV20-1, the J gene TRBJ2-1; no reliable D call. The ends were cut back, 2 bases at V and 4 bases at J, with 9 bases in the middle. CDR3 length: 13 amino acids. Germline V CDR1 and CDR2: DFQATT, SNEGSKA (reference sequence).

The chain links TRBV27 to TRBJ2-1, with D unclear. The germline V gene encodes CDR1 MNHEY and CDR2 SMNVEV (reference sequence). The V gene lost 0 bases and the J gene lost 13 bases, with 13 bases spanning the gap. The CDR3 consists of 13 residues. CDR3 protein: CASSLSKLETQFF. The CDR3 DNA sequence: TGTGCCAGCAGTTTATCGAAACTGGAGACCCAGTTCTTC.

Only a few counts were recorded for this clonotype. J is TRBJ1-2 and V is TRBV6-6, with D possibly TRBD1 on 5 matching bases. Germline-derived CDR1 and CDR2 are MNHNY and SVGAGI (reference sequence). The V end was cut by 2 bases, the J end by 2 bases, with 9 bases between. This CDR3 contains 14 residues. The CDR3 nucleotides are TGTGCCAGCAGTTACACGGCAGGGAACTATGGCTACACCTTC. Amino acids: CASSYTAGNYGYTF.

This clonotype has more than one count but fewer than ten. V gene TRBV4-2 combines with J gene TRBJ2-5; D not certain. The germline V gene has CDR1 LGHNA and CDR2 YNFKEQ. There are 13 residues in the CDR3. V lost 6 bases to trimming and J lost 3 bases, with 11 bases between them. The CDR3 region has the DNA TGTGCCAGCAGTAATTCAGCGAAAGAGACCCAGTACTTC. Encoded protein: CASSNSAKETQYF.

This chain uses TRBV20-1 with TRBJ2-1, with D possibly called TRBD1 or TRBD2 (5 bases each). CDR1 and CDR2 (germline): DFQATT, SNEGSKA (reference sequence). The V end was cut by 5 bases, the J end by 10 bases, with 12 bases between. This CDR3 has 11 amino acids. In DNA, the CDR3 is TGCAGTGCTGAGGGGATCCGGGAGCAGTTCTTC. Residues: CSAEGIREQFF.

The CDR3 DNA reads as TGTGCCAGCATCGACCGGGACCTTAAGAGCAATCAGCCCCAGCATTTT. It yields the protein CASIDRDLKSNQPQHF. V and J are TRBV28 and TRBJ1-5, with D perhaps TRBD1 (5 bases). This CDR3 region has 16 residues. Trimming stripped 7 bases from V and 1 base from J, with 17 bases between. Germline V gives CDR1 MDHEN, CDR2 SYDVKM.

In regard to this clonotype: A much bigger clone sits one base away, suggesting this may be a read error. The V gene is TRBV29-1, the J gene TRBJ2-7, with D perhaps being TRBD1 or TRBD2 (6 bases each). Per germline, CDR1 SQVTM and CDR2 ANQGSEA. CDR3 length: 14 amino acids. The CDR3: CGVEGGRSSYEQYF. The CDR3 coding sequence is TGCGGCGTTGAAGGGGGGCGGTCCTCCTACGAGCAGTACTTC.